These 7 T cell receptor beta chains originate from one sample sequenced in a study of cytomegalovirus exposure and HLA in healthy donors. The PCR employed 60 Vbeta primers together with 13 Jbeta primers. Sequencing was performed with immunoSEQ multiplex PCR; in TCRdb, only in-frame clones are kept and a portion is missing. The sample gives roughly 100,000 clones, roughly 72% of which show up once; 5% to 6% is in the top ten. Sample: PBMCs. These TCRs come from a woman between 18 and 29 years old in good health and CMV-seropositive.

CDR3 sequence (DNA): TGTGCCAGCAGAGGGGAGGGGAGGCTGGACACTGAAGCTTTCTTT. As protein: CASRGEGRLDTEAFF. The J gene is TRBJ1-1, the V gene TRBV27; a weak D match, TRBD1 (5 bases). This CDR3 has 15 residues. The V gene's germline CDR1 is MNHEY and CDR2 SMNVEV (reference sequence). Trimming cost V 6 bases and J 3 bases, with 17 bases left between them.

The chain combines TRBV6-5 with TRBJ1-2; possibly TRBD1 for D (5 bases). Looked up from germline, CDR1 is MNHEY and CDR2 is SVGAGI. The CDR3 is made up of 13 amino acids. The V and J ends lost 2 bases and 8 bases respectively, with 12 bases between them. This CDR3 is CASSYPGGSGYTF. The CDR3 DNA reads as TGTGCCAGCAGTTACCCCGGGGGAAGCGGCTACACCTTC.

This chain links TRBV30 with TRBJ2-1; weak D call: TRBD1 (5 bases). With 5 bases removed from V and 4 bases from J, the gap between germline ends came to 9 bases. The CDR3 covers 12 residues. Per germline, CDR1 GTSNPN and CDR2 SVGIG (reference sequence). The CDR3 loop is CAWGRGYNEQFF. CDR3 bases: TGTGCCTGGGGTAGGGGATACAATGAGCAGTTCTTC.

This chain joins TRBV28 and TRBJ2-2; 7 bases match TRBD1. The CDR3 contains 15 residues. Germline V gene data show CDR1 as MDHEN and CDR2 as SYDVKM. With V trimmed by 3 bases and J by 3 bases, 4 bases remained unmatched. CDR3 in DNA: TGTGCCAGCAGTTTGACAGGGTTCTACACCGGGGAGCTGTTTTTT. Its protein is CASSLTGFYTGELFF.

This sequence joins TRBV30 and TRBJ1-1; 8 nucleotides agree with TRBD1. Germline trimming cut 3 bases from V and 7 bases from J; bases unmatched to any gene: 10. CDR1 GTSNPN and CDR2 SVGIG come from the germline V gene (reference sequence). The CDR3 runs to 14 residues. The chain's CDR3 is CAWSSQGAKGEAFF. In DNA, the CDR3 is TGTGCCTGGAGCTCCCAGGGGGCGAAAGGTGAAGCTTTCTTT.

This chain links TRBV6-1 with TRBJ1-1; D remains unclear. The CDR3 contains 14 residues. The ends were cut back, 7 bases at V and 1 base at J, with 13 bases in the middle. In germline, CDR1 is MNHNS, CDR2 SASEGT. The CDR3 loop is CASTYGEGNTEAFF. CDR3 DNA sequence: TGTGCCAGCACTTACGGGGAGGGGAACACTGAAGCTTTCTTT.

The chain uses TRBV29-1 and TRBJ2-3; D is unclear. V was clipped by 5 bases and J by 0 bases, with 12 bases between them. This CDR3 has 14 amino acids. Germline CDR1 and CDR2: SQVTM and ANQGSEA. The DNA of the CDR3 is TGCAGCGTTAGAGGCAGCGCTAGCACAGATACGCAGTATTTT. Amino acid sequence: CSVRGSASTDTQYF.